The 2 T cell receptor beta chains below come from one sample, sequenced in a study of blood T cell repertoires in COVID-19 (dated by TCRdb to about 2020). The library was produced with the immunoSEQ multiplex PCR assay. The source is immuneACCESS, and TCRdb retained only in-frame sequences with V and J called. Part of the clones is not carried over; for the studies checked, unresolved V genes explain less than half of this, and the remainder is unexplained. In all, the sample holds some 80,000 clones, and 75% to 90% of those were seen once. The top ten hold about 18% of the sample. The sample taken for sequencing was peripheral blood. These receptors were taken from a human donor in a cohort sampled during active COVID-19.

The rearrangement links TRBV6-5 to TRBJ1-5; D is unresolved. Germline CDR1 is MNHEY and CDR2 is SVGAGI. Between the trimmed V and J ends, which lost 6 bases and 7 bases, there was a span of 16 bases. CDR3 length equals 14 residues. The CDR3 spells CASRGEVSRQPQHF. CDR3 DNA: TGTGCCAGCAGGGGAGAAGTATCCCGGCAGCCCCAGCATTTT.

This clone has just one count. The V gene is TRBV7-2, the J gene TRBJ2-2, with TRBD1 as a possible D gene (6 bases). Germline CDR1 SGHTA, CDR2 FQGNSA. With 3 bases removed from V and 4 bases from J, the gap between germline ends came to 12 bases. The CDR3 has 15 residues. The CDR3, as DNA: TGTGCCAGCAGCTTCCAGGGGTTAGGCACCGGGGAGCTGTTTTTT. Amino acids: CASSFQGLGTGELFF.